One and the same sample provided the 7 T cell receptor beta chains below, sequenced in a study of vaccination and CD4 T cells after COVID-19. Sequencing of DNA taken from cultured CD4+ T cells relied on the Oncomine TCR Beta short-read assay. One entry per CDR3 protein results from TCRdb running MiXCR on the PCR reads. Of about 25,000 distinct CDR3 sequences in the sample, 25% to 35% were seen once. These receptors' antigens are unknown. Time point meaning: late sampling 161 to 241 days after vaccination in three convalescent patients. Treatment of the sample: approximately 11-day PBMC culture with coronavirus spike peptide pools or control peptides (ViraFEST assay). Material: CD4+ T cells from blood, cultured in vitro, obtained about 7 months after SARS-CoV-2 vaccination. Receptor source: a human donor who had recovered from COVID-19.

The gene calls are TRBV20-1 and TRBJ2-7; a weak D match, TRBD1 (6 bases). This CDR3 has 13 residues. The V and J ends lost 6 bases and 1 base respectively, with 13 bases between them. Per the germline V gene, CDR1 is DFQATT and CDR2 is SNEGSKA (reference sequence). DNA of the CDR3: TGCAGTGCCGACAAGGACAGATCCTACGAGCAGTACTTC. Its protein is CSADKDRSYEQYF.

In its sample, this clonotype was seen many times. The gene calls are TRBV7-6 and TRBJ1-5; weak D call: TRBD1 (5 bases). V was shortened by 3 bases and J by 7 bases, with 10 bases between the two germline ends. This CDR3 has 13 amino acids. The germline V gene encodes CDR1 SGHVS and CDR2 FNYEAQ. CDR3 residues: CASSFGALQPQHF. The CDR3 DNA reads TGTGCCAGCAGCTTTGGGGCTCTGCAGCCCCAGCATTTT. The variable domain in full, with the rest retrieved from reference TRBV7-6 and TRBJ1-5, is GAGVSQSPRYKVTKRGQDVALRCDPISGHVSLYWYRQALGQGPEFLTYFNYEAQQDKSGLPNDRFSAERPEGSISTLTIQRTEQRDSAMYRCASSFGALQPQHFGDGTRLSIL.

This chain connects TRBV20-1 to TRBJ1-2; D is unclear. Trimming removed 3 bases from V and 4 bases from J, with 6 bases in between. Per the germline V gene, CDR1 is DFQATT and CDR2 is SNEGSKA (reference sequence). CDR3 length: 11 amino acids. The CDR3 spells CSASPSYGYTF. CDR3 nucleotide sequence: TGCAGTGCTAGCCCCAGCTATGGCTACACCTTC.

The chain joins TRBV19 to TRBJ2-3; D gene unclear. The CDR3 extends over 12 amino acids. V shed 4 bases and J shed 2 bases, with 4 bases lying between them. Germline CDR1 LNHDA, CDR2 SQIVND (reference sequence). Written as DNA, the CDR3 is TGTGCCAGTAGTAAAAACACAGATACGCAGTATTTT. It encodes CASSKNTDTQYF.

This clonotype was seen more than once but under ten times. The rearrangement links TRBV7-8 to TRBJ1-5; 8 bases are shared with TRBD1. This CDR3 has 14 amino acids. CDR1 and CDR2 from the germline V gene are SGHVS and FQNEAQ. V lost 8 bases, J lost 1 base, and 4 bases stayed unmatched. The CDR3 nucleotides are TGTGCCAGCGGTACAGGGGGAAGCAATCAGCCCCAGCATTTT. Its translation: CASGTGGSNQPQHF.

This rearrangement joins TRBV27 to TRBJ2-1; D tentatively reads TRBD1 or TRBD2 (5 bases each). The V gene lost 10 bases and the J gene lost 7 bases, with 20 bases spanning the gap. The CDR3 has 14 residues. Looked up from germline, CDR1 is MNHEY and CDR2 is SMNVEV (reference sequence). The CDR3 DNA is TGTGCCACCCAAAGTTTTGAGAGGGGTAATGAGCAGTTCTTC. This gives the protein CATQSFERGNEQFF.

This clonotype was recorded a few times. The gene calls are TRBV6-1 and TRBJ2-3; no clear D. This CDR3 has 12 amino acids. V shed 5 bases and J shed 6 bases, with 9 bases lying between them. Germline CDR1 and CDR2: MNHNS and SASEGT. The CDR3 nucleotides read TGTGCCAGCAGTAACCCCCTTGATACGCAGTATTTT. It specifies CASSNPLDTQYF.